This paragraph reports one T cell receptor beta chain. Its target is unknown. This sample is drawn from a study of monozygotic twins with inflammatory bowel disease. Findings and limits, study-wide: In these data, no single strong IBD-associated signal or clonotype received support.

Generation of cDNA took place in eight separate reactions per sample. UMIs containing a 6-nucleotide sample barcode were added via template switching. TCRdb re-called the 5' RACE reads; every CDR3 protein appears as one record, without DNA. The sample's table shows 150,000 to 200,000 distinct CDR3 sequences. Germline V gene sequence: CDR1 LGHNA, CDR2 YSLEER. This CDR3 is built from 16 residues. The clonotype originates from a human donor with ulcerative colitis or Crohn's disease, or a healthy co-twin of an affected twin (not recorded which). Sequenced: blood. The J gene is TRBJ2-7, the V gene TRBV4-3. This CDR3 reads CASSQDFSDHSYEQYF.